The 30 T cell receptor beta chains presented below share a single source sample, sequenced in a study of cytomegalovirus exposure and HLA in healthy donors. In the PCR, 60 Vbeta and 13 Jbeta primers were used. Only in-frame clones appear in the TCRdb table, and some are missing; sequencing was by immunoSEQ multiplex PCR. The sample has some 180,000 clones, more than 65% seen once; the top ten hold 1.8%. The material sequenced was PBMCs. The origin of the receptors is a woman younger than 45 in good health and CMV-seronegative.

The chain couples TRBV2 to TRBJ2-7, with 9 bases that match TRBD1. This CDR3 has 15 residues. Per germline, CDR1 SNHLY and CDR2 FYNNEI. V lost 8 bases to trimming and J lost 5 bases; unmatched junction nucleotides: 13. The CDR3 reads CASQAVGTGSHEQYF. The CDR3 coding sequence is TGTGCCAGCCAAGCAGTGGGGACAGGGTCCCACGAGCAGTACTTC. Variable domain in full (rest from reference TRBV2 and TRBJ2-7): EPEVTQTPSHQVTQMGQEVILRCVPISNHLYFYWYRQILGQKVEFLVSFYNNEISEKSEIFDDQFSVERPDGSNFTLKIRSTKLEDSAMYFCASQAVGTGSHEQYFGPGTRLTVT.

A word on this clone: Because it lacks the conserved phenylalanine or tryptophan at the end, this CDR3 is likely a read error. The chain carries TRBV5-1 and TRBJ1-2, with D perhaps TRBD1 (6 bases). The CDR3 loop spans 13 amino acids. Germline loops: CDR1 SGHRS, CDR2 YFSETQ. The germline V and J ends were trimmed by 2 bases and 3 bases, with 8 bases remaining between them. CDR3 bases: TGCGCCAGCAGCTTCAGGGGAGACTATGGCTACACCCTC. Residues: CASSFRGDYGYTL.

This clone has a handful of counts. The chain recombines TRBV4-1 with TRBJ1-1, with 9 positions matching TRBD1. The CDR3 spans 14 residues. With 5 bases clipped from V and 5 bases from J, the junction kept 6 bases outside the gene matches. Germline V gives CDR1 MGHRA, CDR2 YSYEKL. The CDR3 region is CASSLQGAQTEAFF. The CDR3, as DNA: TGCGCCAGCAGCTTACAGGGGGCGCAGACTGAAGCTTTCTTT.

A note on this clone: The sample contains more than one DNA sequence encoding this CDR3. The V and J genes are TRBV18 and TRBJ2-3; D may be TRBD2 (5 bases). The germline CDR1 and CDR2 sequences are KGHSH and LQKENI. This CDR3 spans 13 amino acids. V lost 3 bases to trimming and J lost 3 bases, with 7 bases between them. The CDR3 loop is CASSPRETDTQYF. In DNA, the CDR3 is TGTGCCAGCTCACCTCGGGAAACAGATACGCAGTATTTT.

V is TRBV6-5 and J is TRBJ2-5, with 8 bases identical to TRBD1. V dropped 7 bases and J dropped 4; count of bases not matched to a gene: 11. Germline V lookup: CDR1 MNHEY, CDR2 SVGAGI. The CDR3 extends over 15 amino acids. The CDR3 bases are TGTGCCAGCACCGGACAGGGACTTGCTCGAGAGACCCAGTACTTC. Protein sequence: CASTGQGLARETQYF.

This chain joins TRBV4-2 and TRBJ1-5; TRBD1 is a possible D gene (5 bases). This CDR3 has 16 residues. The germline gives CDR1 LGHNA, CDR2 YNFKEQ. V shed 1 base and J shed 2 bases, with 12 bases lying between them. In DNA form, the CDR3 reads TGTGCCAGCAGCCAAGGGGGAGGGGAAGGCAATCAGCCCCAGCATTTT. Its protein product is CASSQGGGEGNQPQHF.

The chain employs TRBV2 and TRBJ1-2, with 11 positions matching TRBD1. V lost 6 bases, J lost 2 bases, and 5 bases stayed unmatched. The germline V gene has CDR1 SNHLY and CDR2 FYNNEI. CDR3 length: 15 amino acids. Written as DNA, the CDR3 is TGTGCCAGCAGGGACAGGGGGCAAGGGAACTATGGCTACACCTTC. Encoded protein: CASRDRGQGNYGYTF.

The CDR3 nucleotides read TGTGCCTGGAGTTCCCCTTTGGGCGGGAGAACCCCAGATACGCAGTATTTT. It codes for CAWSSPLGGRTPDTQYF. The rearrangement links TRBV30 to TRBJ2-3, with 7 nucleotides matching TRBD2. The length of the CDR3 is 17 residues. V dropped 2 bases and J dropped 4; count of bases not matched to a gene: 15. CDR1 is GTSNPN and CDR2 is SVGIG in the germline V gene (reference sequence).

The genes are TRBV2 and TRBJ2-7; TRBD1 matches 8 bases. Losses at the gene ends were 4 bases for V and 2 bases for J; bases not matched to a gene: 7. Germline CDR1 is SNHLY and CDR2 is FYNNEI. The CDR3 length is 15 residues. CDR3 in amino acids: CASSAEGQATYEQYF. In DNA, the CDR3 is TGTGCCAGCAGTGCAGAGGGACAGGCCACCTACGAGCAGTACTTC.

This clone was seen once. The chain uses TRBV7-3 and TRBJ1-1; no definite D call. V gave up 0 bases and J gave up 1 base, with 9 bases separating them. Germline loops: CDR1 SGHTA, CDR2 FQGTGA. This CDR3 contains 15 residues. The CDR3 spells CASSLTGVRNTEAFF. The CDR3 DNA sequence: TGTGCCAGCAGCTTAACCGGGGTTAGGAACACTGAAGCTTTCTTT.

The V call is TRBV6-1, the J call TRBJ2-7; 10 bases fit TRBD2. With 4 bases clipped from V and 3 bases from J, the junction kept 3 bases outside the gene matches. From germline, CDR1 is MNHNS and CDR2 SASEGT. This CDR3 is 14 amino acids long. The CDR3 DNA follows: TGTGCCAGCAGTGGACGGACTAGCGGCTACGAGCAGTACTTC. Translated: CASSGRTSGYEQYF.

The J gene is TRBJ2-7, the V gene TRBV28; the D gene is possibly TRBD2 (5 bases). The germline gives CDR1 MDHEN, CDR2 SYDVKM. The CDR3 has 14 residues. Trimming removed 2 bases at V and 3 bases at J, with 11 bases between. The CDR3 coding sequence is TGTGCCAGCAGTTTAGCACTAGTCGGCTACGAGCAGTACTTC. Amino acid sequence: CASSLALVGYEQYF.

This clone has a single count. The chain is built from TRBV2 and TRBJ1-4, with D maybe TRBD1 (6 bases). The CDR3 covers 16 residues. Deletions cut 7 bases from V and 3 bases from J, with 18 bases between. Germline V gene data show CDR1 as SNHLY and CDR2 as FYNNEI. The CDR3 region is CASNMLVAGANEKLFF. DNA for the CDR3: TGTGCCAGCAATATGCTAGTGGCAGGGGCTAATGAAAAACTGTTTTTT.

The chain combines TRBV23-1 with TRBJ1-5, with 7 bases aligning to TRBD1. TRBV23-1 is an ORF; its function is uncertain. V lost 3 bases and J lost 0; bases outside the gene matches: 5. The CDR3 loop spans 16 amino acids. CDR3: CASSQTRGNSNQPQHF. The DNA for the CDR3 is TGCGCCAGCAGTCAGACCAGGGGGAATAGCAATCAGCCCCAGCATTTT.

This clone appeared a single time. The rearrangement links TRBV4-1 to TRBJ1-1; 11 bases are a match to TRBD1. The CDR3 consists of 17 residues. After removal of 0 bases from V and 1 base from J, the junction contained 4 bases not matched to a gene. Germline loops: CDR1 MGHRA, CDR2 YSYEKL. The CDR3 DNA sequence: TGCGCCAGCAGCCAAGAGGACAGGGGGCCGGGGAACACTGAAGCTTTCTTT. Translation gives CASSQEDRGPGNTEAFF.

V usage is TRBV5-1 and J usage is TRBJ1-4; tentative D call: TRBD1 (6 bases). CDR1 is SGHRS, CDR2 YFSETQ, per germline. V shed 5 bases and J shed 0 bases, with 11 bases lying between them. The CDR3 has 15 amino acids. CDR3 protein: CASSQGITTNEKLFF. The CDR3 DNA reads TGCGCCAGCAGTCAGGGGATAACAACTAATGAAAAACTGTTTTTT.

The V call is TRBV25-1, the J call TRBJ2-7; 9 nucleotides align to TRBD1. From germline, CDR1 is MGHDK and CDR2 SYGVNS. The CDR3 covers 16 residues. J was trimmed by 1 base and V by 3 bases; bases with no gene match: 7. In nucleotides, the CDR3 is TGTGCCAGCAGTGACATGTCCGGGACAGGGTCCTACGAGCAGTACTTC. Translated, it gives CASSDMSGTGSYEQYF.

This clone was seen a single time. The chain combines TRBV10-3 with TRBJ1-2, with 10 bases aligning to TRBD1. Trimming cost V 2 bases and J 2 bases; bases outside gene matches: 5. The germline CDR1 and CDR2 sequences are ENHRY and SYGVKD. The CDR3 totals 16 residues. The CDR3 loop is CAISEGQGGLNYGYTF. The CDR3 nucleotides are TGTGCCATCAGTGAGGGACAGGGGGGCCTCAACTATGGCTACACCTTC.

V is TRBV11-2 and J is TRBJ1-2, with TRBD1 identical over 7 bases. The germline gives CDR1 SGHAT, CDR2 FQNNGV. Losses at the gene ends were 4 bases for V and 2 bases for J; bases not matched to a gene: 7. The CDR3 contains 15 residues. In nucleotides, the CDR3 is TGTGCCAGCAGCTCCAACAGGGGCCCCAACTATGGCTACACCTTC. Translated, it gives CASSSNRGPNYGYTF.

The V and J genes are TRBV5-4 and TRBJ2-7; 11 nucleotides line up with TRBD1. Germline CDR1 SGHNT, CDR2 YYREEE (reference sequence). The CDR3 is 14 residues long. V was clipped by 2 bases and J by 3 bases; unmatched bases: 1. The CDR3 DNA sequence: TGTGCCAGCAGCTTCGGGACAGGGGGCTACGAGCAGTACTTC. This codes for CASSFGTGGYEQYF.

This clone was found a few times. The CDR3 DNA sequence: TGTGCCAGCAGTCCACTCCGGGACAGGAATTCACCCCTCCACTTT. Protein sequence: CASSPLRDRNSPLHF. This chain uses TRBV2 with TRBJ1-6; the match to TRBD1 covers 8 bases. CDR3 length equals 15 residues. The junction had 7 bases not matched to a gene; V was cut back by 5 bases and J by 7 bases. Germline CDR1 SNHLY, CDR2 FYNNEI.

The chain has TRBV9 and TRBJ1-2; D may be TRBD1 (5 bases). Germline loops: CDR1 SGDLS, CDR2 YYNGEE. Trimming pared 5 bases from V and 0 bases from J, leaving 14 bases between. The CDR3 is 15 amino acids. Here the CDR3 reads CASSLWGDSNYGYTF. In DNA, the CDR3 is TGTGCCAGCAGTCTTTGGGGGGATTCTAACTATGGCTACACCTTC.

The chain is built from TRBV28 and TRBJ1-4, with D perhaps TRBD1 (5 bases). The ends were cut back, 3 bases at V and 8 bases at J, with 16 bases in the middle. Germline V lookup: CDR1 MDHEN, CDR2 SYDVKM. This CDR3 comprises 15 residues. The CDR3 loop is CASSFQVFGGEKLFF. CDR3 nucleotides: TGTGCCAGCAGTTTTCAAGTGTTCGGGGGGGAAAAACTGTTTTTT.

Notes on this clone: Relative to the germline gene, one junction end is altered; a read error may explain this. The gene calls are TRBV19 and TRBJ1-5; D might be TRBD1 (6 bases). Per germline, CDR1 LNHDA and CDR2 SQIVND (reference sequence). The CDR3 totals 14 residues. The CDR3 DNA reads as TGTGCCAGTAGTGTAGACAGGAACAATCAGCCCCAGCATTTT. It yields the protein CASSVDRNNQPQHF.

This sequence joins TRBV7-9 and TRBJ2-7, with TRBD1 matching over 7 bases. CDR3 size: 14 residues. CDR1 SEHNR and CDR2 FQNEAQ come from the germline V gene (reference sequence). V lost 4 bases and J lost 1; bases outside the gene matches: 4. CDR3 sequence: CASSSSGQSYEQYF. CDR3 DNA: TGTGCCAGCAGCTCCTCGGGACAGTCCTACGAGCAGTACTTC.

The gene calls are TRBV7-2 and TRBJ2-1; possibly TRBD2 for D (6 bases). This CDR3 is 12 amino acids long. CDR1 SGHTA and CDR2 FQGNSA come from the germline V gene. V lost 3 bases and J lost 9, with 9 bases in between. The CDR3 DNA reads as TGTGCCAGCAGCTTCCTAGCGACTGAGCAGTTCTTC. It translates to CASSFLATEQFF.

The chain couples TRBV5-6 to TRBJ1-2, with a possible D match to TRBD1 (6 bases). CDR3 length: 15 residues. CDR1 and CDR2 (germline): SGHDT, YYEEEE. The V end was cut by 4 bases, the J end by 5 bases, with 18 bases between. For the CDR3, the DNA is TGTGCCAGCAGCCGCCGGGCAGGACAGAGTTATGGCTACACCTTC. Translated, it gives CASSRRAGQSYGYTF.

The chain links TRBV7-8 to TRBJ1-5; a possible D gene is TRBD1 (6 bases). The length of the CDR3 is 16 residues. Trimming left V 3 bases short and J 1 base short, with 13 bases between. Germline assignment: CDR1 SGHVS and CDR2 FQNEAQ. The CDR3 coding sequence is TGTGCCAGCAGCTTCACAGGGAGCCGGAGCAATCAGCCCCAGCATTTT. This translates into CASSFTGSRSNQPQHF.

This clone was detected a few times. This rearrangement joins TRBV14 to TRBJ1-3; TRBD1 matches at 8 bases. The germline gives CDR1 SGHDN, CDR2 FVKESK. CDR3 length: 15 residues. Unmatched junction bases numbered 5, after V lost 3 bases and J lost 4 bases. For the CDR3, the DNA is TGTGCCAGCAGCCACGGGACAGGCCCCGGAAACACCATATATTTT. It specifies CASSHGTGPGNTIYF. The entire variable domain, with the rest obtained from reference TRBV14 and TRBJ1-3, is as follows: EAGVTQFPSHSVIEKGQTVTLRCDPISGHDNLYWYRRVMGKEIKFLLHFVKESKQDESGMPNNRFLAERTGGTYSTLKVQPAELEDSGVYFCASSHGTGPGNTIYFGEGSWLTVV.

This chain connects TRBV10-3 to TRBJ2-1; 7 bases are a match to TRBD2. V gave up 0 bases and J gave up 1 base; unmatched junction bases: 12. Germline assignment: CDR1 ENHRY and CDR2 SYGVKD. The CDR3 sequence is 19 residues long. CDR3 amino acids: CAISESGGRAGVSYNEQFF. Written as DNA, the CDR3 is TGTGCCATCAGTGAGTCAGGTGGGAGGGCCGGTGTGTCCTACAATGAGCAGTTCTTC.